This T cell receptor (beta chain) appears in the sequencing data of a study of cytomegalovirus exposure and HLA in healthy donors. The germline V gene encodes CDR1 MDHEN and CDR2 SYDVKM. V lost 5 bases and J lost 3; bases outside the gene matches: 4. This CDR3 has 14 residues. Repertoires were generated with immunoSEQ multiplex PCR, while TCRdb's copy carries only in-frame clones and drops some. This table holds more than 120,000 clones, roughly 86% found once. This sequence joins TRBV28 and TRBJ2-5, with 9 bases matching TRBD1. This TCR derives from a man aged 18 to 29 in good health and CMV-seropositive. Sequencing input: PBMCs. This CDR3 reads CASSIRTGEETQYF. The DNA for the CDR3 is TGTGCCAGCAGTATCAGGACAGGGGAAGAGACCCAGTACTTC.